The 11 T cell receptor beta chains below all came from one sample that was sequenced in a study of control samples from healthy donors and cancer patients. TCRdb keeps only in-frame clones here, not all; method: immunoSEQ multiplex PCR. The sample has some 71,000 clones; less than 95% are singletons. Sequenced sample: PBMCs. The receptor set was obtained from a woman between 45 and 60 years old with colorectal cancer.

This clone was seen just once. The chain carries TRBV4-1 and TRBJ1-1, with a tentative D call TRBD1 (6 bases). The V end lost 1 base, the J end lost 3 bases, and 9 bases lay between the germline ends. This CDR3 is 14 amino acids long. CDR1 MGHRA and CDR2 YSYEKL come from the germline V gene. The CDR3 nucleotides are TGCGCCAGCAGCCAAGTGACAGGATACACTGAAGCTTTCTTT. Residues: CASSQVTGYTEAFF.

The chain carries TRBV28 and TRBJ2-1; 8 bases are shared with TRBD1. V trimming: 5 bases; J trimming: 3 bases; junction bases outside the gene matches: 3. The CDR3 has 14 residues. The germline CDR1 and CDR2 sequences are MDHEN and SYDVKM. This CDR3 reads CASSPDRVYNEQFF. As DNA, the CDR3 is TGTGCCAGCAGTCCGGACAGGGTCTACAATGAGCAGTTCTTC.

The chain uses TRBV4-2 and TRBJ2-1; TRBD2 aligns across 10 bases. This CDR3 comprises 15 residues. V was clipped by 8 bases and J by 4 bases; unmatched bases: 8. Germline lookup yields CDR1 LGHNA and CDR2 YNFKEQ. The CDR3 region is CASSATSGPYNEQFF. The CDR3 DNA reads TGTGCCAGCTCTGCGACTAGCGGGCCGTACAATGAGCAGTTCTTC.

As concerns this clone: This same CDR3 is encoded by further DNA sequences in the sample. V is TRBV2 and J is TRBJ1-1; tentatively, D is TRBD1 (5 bases). CDR1 is SNHLY and CDR2 is FYNNEI in the germline V gene. This CDR3 has 13 amino acids. V gave up 5 bases and J gave up 1 base, with 8 bases separating them. The CDR3 protein is CASSQDRNTEAFF. The CDR3 DNA sequence: TGTGCCAGCAGTCAAGACAGGAACACTGAAGCTTTCTTT.

This clone was counted a single time. The chain joins TRBV2 to TRBJ2-6; possibly TRBD1 for D (6 bases). CDR1 is SNHLY and CDR2 is FYNNEI in the germline V gene. This CDR3 region has 15 residues. V was trimmed by 7 bases and J by 0 bases, leaving 10 bases between them. The CDR3 region is CASNQQGSGANVLTF. The CDR3 nucleotides are TGTGCCAGCAATCAACAGGGCTCTGGGGCCAACGTCCTGACTTTC.

This sequence joins TRBV18 and TRBJ2-2; D possibly corresponds to TRBD1 (6 bases). Per the germline V gene, CDR1 is KGHSH and CDR2 is LQKENI. Trimming cost V 1 base and J 4 bases, with 10 bases left between them. The CDR3 has 15 residues. CDR3 DNA: TGTGCCAGCTCACCACGGGACACCTTCACCGGGGAGCTGTTTTTT. This codes for CASSPRDTFTGELFF. The full variable domain, with the rest looked up from reference TRBV18 and TRBJ2-2, is NAGVMQNPRHLVRRRGQEARLRCSPMKGHSHVYWYRQLPEEGLKFMVYLQKENIIDESGMPKERFSAEFPKEGPSILRIQQVVRGDSAAYFCASSPRDTFTGELFFGEGSRLTVL.

This chain connects TRBV7-9 to TRBJ1-2; no firm D call. The CDR3 runs 15 residues. Germline V gene data show CDR1 as SEHNR and CDR2 as FQNEAQ (reference sequence). Deletions cut 3 bases from V and 3 bases from J, with 14 bases between. CDR3 nucleotides: TGTGCCAGCAGCTTTACGTCACCTGGCCACTATGGCTACACCTTC. Its translation is CASSFTSPGHYGYTF.

This rearrangement joins TRBV19 to TRBJ1-1, with unresolved D. CDR3 length: 18 residues. The V gene's germline CDR1 is LNHDA and CDR2 SQIVND (reference sequence). V was cut by 1 base and J by 0 bases, with 18 bases left in between. The CDR3 DNA follows: TGTGCCAGTAGTATAGCCACGACTGGGGTCGGAATGAACACTGAAGCTTTCTTT. It specifies CASSIATTGVGMNTEAFF.

Turning to this clone: Germline and junction disagree at one end, which may indicate a read error. This sequence joins TRBV7-9 and TRBJ2-3; TRBD2 is a possible D gene (5 bases). The CDR3 runs to 14 residues. CDR1 SEHNR and CDR2 FQNEAQ come from the germline V gene (reference sequence). The CDR3 DNA sequence: TGTGCCAGCAGCCTAGCAGATGCCACAGATACGCAGTATTTT. It yields the protein CASSLADATDTQYF.

This chain links TRBV7-9 with TRBJ2-3; D may be TRBD1 (6 bases). The CDR3 spans 15 residues. CDR1 SEHNR and CDR2 FQNEAQ come from the germline V gene (reference sequence). Trimming pared 4 bases from V and 4 bases from J, leaving 15 bases between. The CDR3 coding sequence is TGTGCCAGCAGCTCAACAGGGATGCGGGCAGATACGCAGTATTTT. This encodes CASSSTGMRADTQYF.

J is TRBJ2-3 and V is TRBV6-1, with 8 bases lining up with TRBD1. This CDR3 region has 15 residues. Germline values: CDR1 MNHNS, CDR2 SASEGT. V shed 3 bases, J shed 2 bases, and the junction held 4 bases outside the gene matches. The chain's CDR3 is CASSDGTGHTDTQYF. The CDR3, as DNA: TGTGCCAGCAGTGATGGGACAGGCCACACAGATACGCAGTATTTT.